A selection of T cell receptor beta chains follows, all from one sample in a study of identical twins. Using its own MiXCR run on the 5' RACE reads, TCRdb lists one record per CDR3 protein. The sample records 450,000 or so distinct CDR3 sequences, over 12% being singletons. These records were also assigned to another study, of yellow fever vaccine responses in identical twins.

Material: CD4+ T cells sorted from blood. These receptors all come from a woman between 18 and 30 years old in good health. CDR3s include the opening cysteine and the closing phenylalanine or tryptophan. The order of the fields is D gene, J gene, clone size, V gene, CDR3 DNA, CDR3 protein. A D gene is named only where the DNA matches it firmly. Some rows have no size entry. The others give once, few or many, or a class for an expanded clone.

>NA|TRBJ2-2|NA|TRBV6-1
TGTGCCAGCAGTGATGGACCCCGGGAGCTGTTTTTT
CASSDGPRELFF
>NA|TRBJ2-7|NA|TRBV11-2
TGTGCCAGCATAGGGGAACAGGGCCACGAGCAGTACTTC
CASIGEQGHEQYF
>NA|TRBJ2-7|many|TRBV7-4
TGTGCCAGCAGCTTAAGTGGACCAAACTACGAGCAGTACTTC
CASSLSGPNYEQYF
>TRBD2|TRBJ2-3|NA|TRBV28
TGTGCCAGCAGTCCCGGGGGCGGGAGGGCGGAAACAGATACGCAGTATTTT
CASSPGGGRAETDTQYF
>NA|TRBJ2-1|NA|TRBV28
TGTGCCAGCAGGAAGAATTCAGAGCAGTTCTTC
CASRKNSEQFF
>NA|TRBJ2-7|NA|TRBV15
TGTGCCACCAGCATCCTAACAGGGAAGGGCTCCTACGAGCAGTACTTC
CATSILTGKGSYEQYF
>NA|TRBJ1-5|few|TRBV20-1
TGCAGTGCTATCGGGGGCGAAGGTCAGCCCCAGCATTTT
CSAIGGEGQPQHF
>NA|TRBJ2-3|few|TRBV7-2
TGTGCCAGCAGCTTGTGGGAGGGCACAGATACGCAGTATTTT
CASSLWEGTDTQYF
>NA|TRBJ2-3|NA|TRBV2
TGTGCCAGCAGAGCGACTAGAGCTAGCACAGATACGCAGTATTTT
CASRATRASTDTQYF
>NA|TRBJ2-2|NA|TRBV30
TGTGCGCTCATCTCGACAGGGAACACCGGGGAGCTGTTTTTT
CALISTGNTGELFF
>TRBD2|TRBJ2-7|NA|TRBV20-1
TGCAGTGCAAGGACTAGCGGGAGAGGATGGGAGCAGTACTTC
CSARTSGRGWEQYF
>TRBD2|TRBJ2-1|once|TRBV7-6
TGTGCCGGCAGTATTTCGACTAGCGCTAGTGAGCAGTTCTTC
CAGSISTSASEQFF
>TRBD1|TRBJ1-1|few|TRBV20-1
TGCAGTGCTAGTGAGACAGGGTGGACTGAAGCTTTCTTT
CSASETGWTEAFF
>TRBD2|TRBJ2-1|few|TRBV5-1
TGCGCCAGCAGCTTGGCCCTAGCGGGTTTTTACAATGAGCAGTTCTTC
CASSLALAGFYNEQFF
>NA|TRBJ2-5|NA|TRBV12-3/TRBV12-4
TGTGCCAGCAGGACCGACCTAGGGGGAATCCAAGAGACCCAGTACTTC
CASRTDLGGIQETQYF
>TRBD2|TRBJ2-5|few|TRBV7-2
TGTGCCAGCAGCTTACAGGGACTAGCGGGAGTTGAGACCCAGTACTTC
CASSLQGLAGVETQYF
>NA|TRBJ1-1|few|TRBV5-1
TGCGCCAGCAGCTTGGTGATGGGTACCCGGAACACTGAAGCTTTCTTT
CASSLVMGTRNTEAFF
>NA|TRBJ2-3|NA|TRBV2
TGTGCCAGCAAGGGAGATACGCAGTATTTT
CASKGDTQYF
>NA|TRBJ1-6|few|TRBV6-5
TGTGCCAGCAGTTATGAGCTATCTGGGTCACCCCTCCACTTT
CASSYELSGSPLHF
>NA|TRBJ2-7|few|TRBV12-3/TRBV12-4
TGTGCCAGCAGTTTAGCTCCCAACCCAGGGGTGTACTTC
CASSLAPNPGVYF
>NA|TRBJ2-7|NA|TRBV6-2/TRBV6-3
TGTGCCAGCAGGAGACAGGTAAAGTACGAGCAGTACTTC
CASRRQVKYEQYF
>TRBD2|TRBJ2-1|NA|TRBV20-1
TGCAGTGCTAGAGATCTAGCGGGGCTCAATGAGCAGTTCTTC
CSARDLAGLNEQFF
>TRBD1|TRBJ2-3|many|TRBV10-3
TGTGCCATCAGTGAGCTACAGGGGTCCGGCCATACGCAGTATTTT
CAISELQGSGHTQYF
>TRBD1|TRBJ2-2|NA|TRBV20-1
TGCAGTGCTTATGGACAGGGGGCGGTGGGGAGCACCGGGGAGCTGTTTTTT
CSAYGQGAVGSTGELFF
>TRBD2|TRBJ2-3|few|TRBV12-3/TRBV12-4
TGTGCCAGCGGTCTAGCGGGGATCACAGATACGCAGTATTTT
CASGLAGITDTQYF
>NA|TRBJ2-1|NA|TRBV12-3/TRBV12-4
TGTGCCAGCAGTTTAGGGCAGAACTATGAGCAGTTCTTC
CASSLGQNYEQFF
>NA|TRBJ2-5|few|TRBV7-6
TGTGCCAGCAGCTTCACGGTTCAAGAGACCCAGTACTTC
CASSFTVQETQYF
>NA|TRBJ1-1|few|TRBV29-1
TGCAGCGTTGCGAAGGGTATGAACACTGAAGCTTTCTTT
CSVAKGMNTEAFF